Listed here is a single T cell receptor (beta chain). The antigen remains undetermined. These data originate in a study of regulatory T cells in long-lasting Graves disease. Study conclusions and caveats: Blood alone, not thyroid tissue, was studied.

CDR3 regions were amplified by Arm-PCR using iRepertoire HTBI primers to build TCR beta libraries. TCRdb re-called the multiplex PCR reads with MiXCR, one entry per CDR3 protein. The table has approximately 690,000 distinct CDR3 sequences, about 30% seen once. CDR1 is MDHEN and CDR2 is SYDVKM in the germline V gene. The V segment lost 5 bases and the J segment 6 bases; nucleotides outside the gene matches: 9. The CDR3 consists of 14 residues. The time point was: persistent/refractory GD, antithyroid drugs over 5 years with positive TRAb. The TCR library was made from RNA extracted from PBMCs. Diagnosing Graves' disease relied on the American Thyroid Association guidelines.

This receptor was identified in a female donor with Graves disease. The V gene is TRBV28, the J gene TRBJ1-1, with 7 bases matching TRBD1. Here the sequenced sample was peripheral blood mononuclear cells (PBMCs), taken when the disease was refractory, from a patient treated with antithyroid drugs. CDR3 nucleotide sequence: TGTGCCAGCAGTCCACCAGGGGGATTGGCTGAAGCTTTCTTT. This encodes CASSPPGGLAEAFF.